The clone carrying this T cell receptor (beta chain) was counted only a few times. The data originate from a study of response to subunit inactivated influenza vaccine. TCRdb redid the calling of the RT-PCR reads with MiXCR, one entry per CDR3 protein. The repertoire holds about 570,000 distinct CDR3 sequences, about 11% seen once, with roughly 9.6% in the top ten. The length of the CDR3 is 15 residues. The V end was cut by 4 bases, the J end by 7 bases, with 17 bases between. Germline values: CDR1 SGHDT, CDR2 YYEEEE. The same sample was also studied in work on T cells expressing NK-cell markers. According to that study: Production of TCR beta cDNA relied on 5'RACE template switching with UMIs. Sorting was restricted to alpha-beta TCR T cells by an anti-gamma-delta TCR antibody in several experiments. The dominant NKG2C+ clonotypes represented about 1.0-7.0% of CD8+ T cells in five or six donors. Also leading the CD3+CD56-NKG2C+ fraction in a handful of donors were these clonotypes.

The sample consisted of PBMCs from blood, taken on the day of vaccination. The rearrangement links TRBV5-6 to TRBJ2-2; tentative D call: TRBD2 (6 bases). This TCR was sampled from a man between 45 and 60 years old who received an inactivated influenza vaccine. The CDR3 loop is CASSPGPSEGGELFF. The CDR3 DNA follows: TGTGCCAGCAGCCCGGGACCCTCGGAGGGCGGGGAGCTGTTTTTT.